This is a list of T cell receptor beta chains from one sample in a study of blood T cell repertoires in COVID-19. Sequenced by immunoSEQ multiplex PCR; TCRdb stores in-frame clones only, minus some. Of 210,000 or so clones listed, approximately 79% are singletons. Source material: peripheral blood. These receptors were obtained from a middle-aged man who had recovered from COVID-19. CDR3s include the opening cysteine and the closing phenylalanine or tryptophan. A D gene is named only where the DNA matches it firmly. Clone size is shown for a subset of rows, as once, few, many or a class of expanded clone.

d_call	clone_size	j_call	v_call	cdr3_aa	cdr3_nt
-	-	TRBJ2-7	TRBV28	CASTIGSYEQYF	TGTGCCAGCACCATCGGGAGCTACGAGCAGTACTTC
-	-	TRBJ2-2	TRBV7-9	CASSLGSGNTGELFF	TGTGCCAGCAGCTTAGGGAGCGGGAACACCGGGGAGCTGTTTTTT
TRBD2	-	TRBJ2-1	TRBV30	CARSVRSGRAYNEQFF	TGTGCCCGGAGTGTAAGAAGCGGGAGGGCCTACAATGAGCAGTTCTTC
-	-	TRBJ1-2	TRBV12-5	CASGEGFGYTF	TGTGCTAGTGGGGAGGGGTTTGGCTACACCTTC
-	-	TRBJ1-2	TRBV6-2/TRBV6-3	CASSYPVGYGYTF	TGTGCCAGCAGTTACCCCGTCGGTTATGGCTACACCTTC
TRBD2	-	TRBJ2-1	TRBV11-2	CASSPLSGSSPYNEQFF	TGTGCCAGCAGCCCCCTTAGCGGGAGCTCTCCCTACAATGAGCAGTTCTTC
TRBD1	once	TRBJ2-2	TRBV3-1/TRBV3-2	CASSQDRGQAQQNTGELFF	TGTGCCAGCAGCCAAGATCGGGGACAGGCTCAGCAGAACACCGGGGAGCTGTTTTTT
-	-	TRBJ2-7	TRBV4-1	CASSQEIQGFRANEQYF	TGCGCCAGCAGCCAGGAAATTCAGGGTTTCCGAGCCAACGAGCAGTACTTC
-	-	TRBJ2-1	TRBV4-2	CASSQEELSGEQFF	TGTGCCAGCAGCCAAGAGGAGTTGAGCGGTGAGCAGTTCTTC
TRBD2	-	TRBJ2-7	TRBV28	CASSLVRGAGGSYEQYF	TGTGCCAGCAGTTTAGTCCGGGGCGCGGGAGGATCGTACGAGCAGTACTTC
-	-	TRBJ2-3	TRBV11-3	CASSPRSGDTDTQYF	TGTGCCAGCAGCCCCCGTAGCGGTGACACAGATACGCAGTATTTT
TRBD2	-	TRBJ2-1	TRBV11-2	CASSVSGSTYNEQFF	TGTGCCAGCAGCGTTAGCGGGAGTACCTACAATGAGCAGTTCTTC
TRBD1	-	TRBJ2-1	TRBV7-2	CASRVDRGSNEQFF	TGTGCCAGCAGAGTCGACAGGGGAAGCAATGAGCAGTTCTTC
TRBD2	-	TRBJ2-7	TRBV5-5	CASSSTSGSHEQYF	TGTGCCAGCAGCTCCACTAGCGGGAGCCACGAGCAGTACTTC
TRBD2	-	TRBJ2-3	TRBV9	CASSESSGRADTQYF	TGTGCCAGCAGCGAGTCTAGCGGGAGGGCAGATACGCAGTATTTT
TRBD1	many	TRBJ2-2	TRBV18	CASSPSTGAVGTGELFF	TGTGCCAGCTCACCCTCGACAGGGGCGGTCGGCACCGGGGAGCTGTTTTTT
TRBD1	-	TRBJ2-5	TRBV4-2	CASSLLLPGQGGEETQYF	TGTGCCAGCAGCCTCCTGCTACCGGGACAGGGGGGCGAAGAGACCCAGTACTTC
TRBD2	once	TRBJ2-1	TRBV7-2	CASSPRLAGIVRQFF	TGTGCCAGCAGCCCCCGACTAGCGGGTATTGTCCGGCAGTTCTTC
-	once	TRBJ2-7	TRBV18	CASSPDPGVYEQYF	TGTGCCAGCTCACCAGACCCCGGGGTTTACGAGCAGTACTTC
-	-	TRBJ2-1	TRBV19	CASSVLPRLEQFF	TGTGCCAGTTCTGTCCTCCCTCGGTTGGAGCAGTTCTTC
TRBD1	-	TRBJ2-7	TRBV28	CASRQGAYEQYF	TGTGCCAGCAGACAGGGGGCCTACGAGCAGTACTTC
TRBD2	-	TRBJ2-3	TRBV11-2	CASSPLAGSNTQYF	TGTGCCAGCAGCCCATTAGCGGGATCGAATACGCAGTATTTT
-	-	TRBJ1-4	TRBV5-4	CASKGDMGDEKLFF	TGTGCCAGCAAAGGGGACATGGGGGATGAAAAACTGTTTTTT
TRBD1	few	TRBJ2-2	TRBV5-1	CASSSGQGLVGELFF	TGCGCCAGCAGCTCGGGACAGGGTTTGGTCGGGGAGCTGTTTTTT
-	-	TRBJ1-5	TRBV6-2/TRBV6-3	CASSQGDQPQHF	TGTGCCAGCAGTCAGGGTGATCAGCCCCAGCATTTT
TRBD2	once	TRBJ2-1	TRBV2	CASCGLAGLSSYNEQFF	TGTGCCAGCTGTGGACTAGCGGGGTTGAGCTCCTACAATGAGCAGTTCTTC
-	-	TRBJ1-4	TRBV5-6	CASSLGTDGEKLFF	TGTGCCAGCAGCTTGGGGACTGACGGTGAAAAACTGTTTTTT
TRBD1	-	TRBJ2-2	TRBV11-2	CASRATGTGKTGELFF	TGTGCCAGCAGGGCTACAGGGACAGGGAAAACCGGGGAGCTGTTTTTT
TRBD2	-	TRBJ2-1	TRBV10-3	CAISGGTTGTANEQFF	TGTGCCATCAGTGGGGGGACTACTGGGACGGCCAATGAGCAGTTCTTC
-	-	TRBJ2-3	TRBV24-1	CATSDETGQGTDTQYF	TGTGCCACCAGTGACGAGACGGGACAAGGCACAGATACGCAGTATTTT
TRBD2	-	TRBJ2-1	TRBV5-1	CASSSVLAGGPNEQFF	TGCGCCAGCAGCTCGGTACTAGCGGGAGGGCCCAATGAGCAGTTCTTC
-	-	TRBJ1-1	TRBV28	CASSLGTSTEAFF	TGTGCCAGCAGTCTAGGGACTAGCACTGAAGCTTTCTTT
TRBD2	-	TRBJ2-1	TRBV2	CASNRLAGANYNEQFF	TGTGCCAGCAACAGACTAGCGGGAGCGAACTACAATGAGCAGTTCTTC
-	-	TRBJ1-1	TRBV20-1	CSATRTEAFF	TGCAGTGCAACAAGAACTGAAGCTTTCTTT
TRBD1	-	TRBJ1-4	TRBV19	CASSTGTGGGHEKLFF	TGTGCCAGTAGTACCGGGACAGGGGGCGGCCATGAAAAACTGTTTTTT
-	-	TRBJ1-2	TRBV3-1/TRBV3-2	CASSWDTSYGYTF	TGTGCCAGCAGCTGGGACACCTCTTATGGCTACACCTTC
TRBD2	few	TRBJ2-5	TRBV19	CASRITSGRHQETQYF	TGTGCCAGTAGGATTACTAGCGGGAGACACCAAGAGACCCAGTACTTC
TRBD2	-	TRBJ2-5	TRBV4-1	CASSQDSLGLAGLQETQYF	TGCGCCAGCAGCCAAGACTCACTGGGACTAGCGGGACTACAAGAGACCCAGTACTTC
TRBD1	-	TRBJ1-2	TRBV5-6	CASQTGVHGYTF	TGTGCCAGCCAGACAGGGGTGCATGGCTACACCTTC
TRBD2	-	TRBJ2-1	TRBV19	CASNPSGRVDEQLF	TGTGCCAGTAACCCTAGCGGGAGGGTCGATGAGCAGCTCTTC
TRBD2	few	TRBJ2-1	TRBV7-6	CASSEGLAGEWMNEQFF	TGTGCCAGCAGCGAGGGACTAGCGGGAGAATGGATGAATGAGCAGTTCTTC
TRBD1	-	TRBJ1-6	TRBV2	CASRRQGYNSPLHF	TGTGCCAGCAGACGACAGGGTTATAATTCACCCCTCCACTTT
TRBD2	-	TRBJ2-7	TRBV4-2	CASSQETSGIGEQYF	TGTGCCAGCAGCCAAGAAACTAGCGGGATTGGAGAGCAGTACTTC
-	-	TRBJ2-7	TRBV3-1/TRBV3-2	CASSQDPRGVSEQYF	TGTGCCAGCAGCCAAGATCCCAGGGGAGTTAGCGAGCAGTACTTC
TRBD2	-	TRBJ2-1	TRBV19	CASSIFRTSGRNEQFF	TGTGCCAGTAGTATTTTTAGGACTAGCGGGAGGAATGAGCAGTTCTTC
-	-	TRBJ2-7	TRBV3-1/TRBV3-2	CASSQSRGTWNEQYF	TGTGCCAGCAGCCAATCTCGCGGGACTTGGAACGAGCAGTACTTC
-	many	TRBJ2-1	TRBV6-2/TRBV6-3	CASSYAGRGNEQFF	TGTGCCAGCAGTTATGCGGGGAGGGGGAATGAGCAGTTCTTC
TRBD1	-	TRBJ2-5	TRBV5-1	CASSPGQGIETQYF	TGCGCCAGCAGCCCGGGACAGGGGATAGAGACCCAGTACTTC
TRBD1	-	TRBJ2-5	TRBV5-4	CASSPGQRYQETQYF	TGTGCCAGCAGCCCGGGACAGCGGTACCAAGAGACCCAGTACTTC
-	many	TRBJ2-7	TRBV5-6	CASCHTGTTYEQYF	TGTGCCAGCTGTCACACAGGGACCACGTACGAGCAGTACTTC
TRBD2	-	TRBJ2-5	TRBV5-6	CASSLGIFGLAGAETQYF	TGTGCCAGCAGCCTGGGAATTTTTGGACTAGCGGGAGCGGAGACCCAGTACTTC
TRBD2	-	TRBJ2-7	TRBV5-4	CASSLPGGEDNSYEQYF	TGTGCCAGCAGCTTGCCGGGGGGGGAGGACAACTCCTACGAGCAGTACTTC
-	few	TRBJ1-5	TRBV19	CASIERVGQPQHF	TGTGCCAGTATTGAGAGGGTAGGCCAGCCCCAGCATTTT